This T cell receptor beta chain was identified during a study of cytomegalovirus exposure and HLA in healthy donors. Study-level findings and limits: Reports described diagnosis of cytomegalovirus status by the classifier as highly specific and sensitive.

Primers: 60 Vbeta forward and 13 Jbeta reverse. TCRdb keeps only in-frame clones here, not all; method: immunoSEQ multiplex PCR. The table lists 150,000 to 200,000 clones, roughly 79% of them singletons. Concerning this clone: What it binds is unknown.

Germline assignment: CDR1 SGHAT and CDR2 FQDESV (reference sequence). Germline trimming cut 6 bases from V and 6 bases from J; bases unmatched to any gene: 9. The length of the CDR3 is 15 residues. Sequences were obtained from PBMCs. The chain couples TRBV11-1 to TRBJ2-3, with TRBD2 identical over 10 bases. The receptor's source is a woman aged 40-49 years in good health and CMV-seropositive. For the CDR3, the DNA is TGTGCCAGCAGTCGCCCGCTAGCGGGGGTGGATACGCAGTATTTT. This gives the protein CASSRPLAGVDTQYF. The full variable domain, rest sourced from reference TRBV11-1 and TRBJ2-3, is EAEVAQSPRYKITEKSQAVAFWCDPISGHATLYWYRQILGQGPELLVQFQDESVVDDSQLPKDRFSAERLKGVDSTLKIQPAELGDSAMYLCASSRPLAGVDTQYFGPGTRLTVL.